This T cell receptor (beta chain) was retrieved from a study of read filtering for tumor transcriptome and immune sequencing. Study context: The cohort had 17 men and more than 13 women aged about 45 to 80, mean around 66 years. Transcriptome libraries were built from DNase-treated RNA. Study-level points and caveats: Compared with RNA-seq, IR-seq gave much higher clonotype depth and reliability.

Every patient had bone marrow sampled while the disease was active. Only a few counts were recorded for this clonotype. Its target is unknown. This library used about 400 ng RNA and molecular barcoded adaptors spanning alpha/delta and beta/gamma chains. One entry per CDR3 protein, called by TCRdb with MiXCR from the reads. Of more than 55,000 distinct CDR3 sequences listed, roughly 18% are singletons. Per germline, CDR1 KGHDR and CDR2 SFDVKD. Between the trimmed V and J ends, which lost 0 bases and 6 bases, there was a span of 8 bases. This CDR3 contains 14 residues. The sample comprised a population of CD138-negative cells sorted from bone marrow. This receptor was obtained from a donor at least 40 years old with multiple myeloma. J is TRBJ2-1 and V is TRBV24-1; unclear D gene. CDR3 nucleotides: TGTGCCACCAGTGATTTGTCTAGTCTCAATGAGCAGTTCTTC. Protein product: CATSDLSSLNEQFF.